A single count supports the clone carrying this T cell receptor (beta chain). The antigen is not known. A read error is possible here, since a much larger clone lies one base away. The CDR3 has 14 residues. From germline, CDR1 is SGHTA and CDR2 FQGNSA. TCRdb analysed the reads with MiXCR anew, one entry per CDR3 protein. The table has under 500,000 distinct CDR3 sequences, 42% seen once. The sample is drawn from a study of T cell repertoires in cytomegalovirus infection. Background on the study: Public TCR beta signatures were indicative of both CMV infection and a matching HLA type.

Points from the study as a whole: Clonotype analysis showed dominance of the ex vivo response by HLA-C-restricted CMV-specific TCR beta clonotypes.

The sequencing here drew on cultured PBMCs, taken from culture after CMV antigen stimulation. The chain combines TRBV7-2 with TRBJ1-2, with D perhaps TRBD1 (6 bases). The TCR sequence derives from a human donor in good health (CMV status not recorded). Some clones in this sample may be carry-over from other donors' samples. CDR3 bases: TGTGTCAGCAGCTTATCATCAGGGGTGGTTGGCTACACCTTC. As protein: CVSSLSSGVVGYTF.